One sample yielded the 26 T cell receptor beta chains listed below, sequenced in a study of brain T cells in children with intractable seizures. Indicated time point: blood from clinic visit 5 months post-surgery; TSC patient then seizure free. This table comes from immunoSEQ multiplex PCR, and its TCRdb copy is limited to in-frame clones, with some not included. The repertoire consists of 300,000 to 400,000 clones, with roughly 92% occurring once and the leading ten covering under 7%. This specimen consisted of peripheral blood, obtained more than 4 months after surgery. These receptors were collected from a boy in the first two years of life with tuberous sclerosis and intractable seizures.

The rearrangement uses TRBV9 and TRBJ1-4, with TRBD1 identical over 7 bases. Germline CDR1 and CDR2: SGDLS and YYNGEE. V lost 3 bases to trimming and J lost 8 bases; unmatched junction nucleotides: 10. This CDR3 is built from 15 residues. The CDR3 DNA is TGTGCCAGCAGCGCGACAGACAGGGAGGACGAAAAACTGTTTTTT. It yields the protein CASSATDREDEKLFF.

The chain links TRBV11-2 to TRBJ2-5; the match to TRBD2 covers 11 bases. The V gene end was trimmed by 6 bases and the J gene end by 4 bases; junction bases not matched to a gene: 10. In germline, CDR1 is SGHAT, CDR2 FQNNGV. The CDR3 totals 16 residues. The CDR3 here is CASSKNPGLAVETQYF. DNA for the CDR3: TGTGCCAGCAGTAAAAATCCGGGACTAGCGGTAGAGACCCAGTACTTC.

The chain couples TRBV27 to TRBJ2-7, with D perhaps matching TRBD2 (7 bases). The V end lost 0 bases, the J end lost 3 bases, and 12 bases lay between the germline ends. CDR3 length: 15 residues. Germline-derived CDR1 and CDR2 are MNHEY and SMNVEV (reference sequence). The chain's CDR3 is CASSLSAGANYEQYF. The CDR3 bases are TGTGCCAGCAGTTTATCGGCGGGGGCCAACTACGAGCAGTACTTC.

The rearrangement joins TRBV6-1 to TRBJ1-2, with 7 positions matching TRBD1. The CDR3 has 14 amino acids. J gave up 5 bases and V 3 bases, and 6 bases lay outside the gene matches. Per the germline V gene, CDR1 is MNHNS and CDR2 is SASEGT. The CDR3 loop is CASSDDRVRYGYTF. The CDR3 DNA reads TGTGCCAGCAGTGATGACAGGGTCAGGTATGGCTACACCTTC.

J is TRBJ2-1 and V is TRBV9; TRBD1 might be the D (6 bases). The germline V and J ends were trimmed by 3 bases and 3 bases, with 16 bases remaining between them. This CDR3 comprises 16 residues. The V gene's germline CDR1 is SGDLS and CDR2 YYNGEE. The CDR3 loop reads CASSADSWGFYNEQFF. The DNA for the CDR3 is TGTGCCAGCAGCGCGGACAGTTGGGGCTTCTACAATGAGCAGTTCTTC.

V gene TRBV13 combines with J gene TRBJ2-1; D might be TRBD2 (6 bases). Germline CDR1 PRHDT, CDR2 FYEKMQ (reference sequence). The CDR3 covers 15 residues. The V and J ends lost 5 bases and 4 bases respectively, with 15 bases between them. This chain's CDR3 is CASSPAGTRYNEQFF. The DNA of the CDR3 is TGTGCCAGCAGCCCTGCCGGGACTCGGTACAATGAGCAGTTCTTC.

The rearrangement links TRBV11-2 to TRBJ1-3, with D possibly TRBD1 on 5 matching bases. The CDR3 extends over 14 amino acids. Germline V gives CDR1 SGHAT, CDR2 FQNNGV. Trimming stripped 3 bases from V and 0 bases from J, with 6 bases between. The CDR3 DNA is TGTGCCAGCAGCTTCGGGGCCTCTGGAAACACCATATATTTT. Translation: CASSFGASGNTIYF. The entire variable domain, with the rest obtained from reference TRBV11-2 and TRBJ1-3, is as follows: EAGVAQSPRYKIIEKRQSVAFWCNPISGHATLYWYQQILGQGPKLLIQFQNNGVVDDSQLPKDRFSAERLKGVDSTLKIQPAKLEDSAVYLCASSFGASGNTIYFGEGSWLTVV.

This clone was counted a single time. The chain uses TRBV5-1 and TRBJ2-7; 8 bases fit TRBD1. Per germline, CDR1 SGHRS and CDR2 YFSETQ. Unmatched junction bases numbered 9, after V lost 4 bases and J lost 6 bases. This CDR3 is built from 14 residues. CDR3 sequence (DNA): TGCGCCAGCAGCACGCTCGACAGGGGATCCGAGCAGTACTTC. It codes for CASSTLDRGSEQYF.

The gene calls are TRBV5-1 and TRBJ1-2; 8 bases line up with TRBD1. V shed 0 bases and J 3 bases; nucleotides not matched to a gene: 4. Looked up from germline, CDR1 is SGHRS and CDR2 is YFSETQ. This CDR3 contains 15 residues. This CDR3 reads CASSLVAGGDYGYTF. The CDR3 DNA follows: TGCGCCAGCAGCTTGGTGGCAGGGGGCGACTATGGCTACACCTTC.

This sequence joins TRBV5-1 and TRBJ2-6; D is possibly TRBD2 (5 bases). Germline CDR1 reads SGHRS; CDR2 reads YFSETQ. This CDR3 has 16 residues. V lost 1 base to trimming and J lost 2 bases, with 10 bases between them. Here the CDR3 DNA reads TGCGCCAGCAGCTTGTGGACGGGAACTGGGGCCAACGTCCTGACTTTC. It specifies CASSLWTGTGANVLTF.

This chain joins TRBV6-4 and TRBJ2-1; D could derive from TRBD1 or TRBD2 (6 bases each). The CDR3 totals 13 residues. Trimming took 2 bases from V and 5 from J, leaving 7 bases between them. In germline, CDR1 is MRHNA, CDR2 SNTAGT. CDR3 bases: TGTGCCAGCAGTGACGGGGGGCACAATGAGCAGTTCTTC. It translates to CASSDGGHNEQFF.

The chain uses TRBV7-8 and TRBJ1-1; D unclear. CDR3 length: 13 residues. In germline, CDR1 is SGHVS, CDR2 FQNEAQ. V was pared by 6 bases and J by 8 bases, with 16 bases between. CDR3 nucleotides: TGTGCCAGCAGTTTGCATCGATTAGTGGAAGCTTTCTTT. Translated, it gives CASSLHRLVEAFF.

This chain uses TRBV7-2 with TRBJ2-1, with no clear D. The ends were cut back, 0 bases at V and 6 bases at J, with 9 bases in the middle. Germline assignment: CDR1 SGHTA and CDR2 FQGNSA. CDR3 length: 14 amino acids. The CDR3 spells CASSLALGLNEQFF. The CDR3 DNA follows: TGTGCCAGCAGCTTAGCCCTGGGCCTCAATGAGCAGTTCTTC.

The CDR3 is CSVEGGDRGTDYGYTF. CDR3 nucleotides: TGCAGCGTTGAAGGCGGTGACAGGGGAACTGACTATGGCTACACCTTC. The J gene is TRBJ1-2, the V gene TRBV29-1, with 8 bases matching TRBD1. CDR1 and CDR2 from the germline V gene are SQVTM and ANQGSEA. The CDR3 runs 16 residues. Trimming cost V 1 base and J 3 bases; bases outside gene matches: 10.

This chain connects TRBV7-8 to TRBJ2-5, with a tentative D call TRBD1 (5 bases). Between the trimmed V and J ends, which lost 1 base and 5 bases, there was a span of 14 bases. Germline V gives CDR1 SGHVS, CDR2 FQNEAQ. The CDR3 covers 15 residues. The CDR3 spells CASSLDRGHWETQYF. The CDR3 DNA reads TGTGCCAGCAGCTTAGATCGTGGACACTGGGAGACCCAGTACTTC. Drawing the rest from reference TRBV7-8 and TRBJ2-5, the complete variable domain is GAGVSQSPRYKVAKRGQDVALRCDPISGHVSLFWYQQALGQGPEFLTYFQNEAQLDKSGLPSDRFFAERPEGSVSTLKIQRTQQEDSAVYLCASSLDRGHWETQYFGPGTRLLVL.

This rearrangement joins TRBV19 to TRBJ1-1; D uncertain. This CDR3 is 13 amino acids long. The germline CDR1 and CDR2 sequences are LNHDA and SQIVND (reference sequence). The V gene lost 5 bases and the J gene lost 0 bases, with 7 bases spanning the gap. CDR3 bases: TGTGCCAGTAGTCCGAACTTGAACACTGAAGCTTTCTTT. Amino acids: CASSPNLNTEAFF.

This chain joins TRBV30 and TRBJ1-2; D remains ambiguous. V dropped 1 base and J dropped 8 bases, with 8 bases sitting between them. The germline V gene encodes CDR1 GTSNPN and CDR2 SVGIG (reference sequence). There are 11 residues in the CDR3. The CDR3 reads CAWSAGSGYTF. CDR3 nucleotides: TGTGCCTGGAGTGCAGGATCAGGCTACACCTTC.

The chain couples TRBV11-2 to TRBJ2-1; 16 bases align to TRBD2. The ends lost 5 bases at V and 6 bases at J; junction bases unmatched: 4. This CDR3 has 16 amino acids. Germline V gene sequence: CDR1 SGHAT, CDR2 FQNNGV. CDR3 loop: CASSVGTSGGANEQFF. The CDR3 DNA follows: TGTGCCAGCAGCGTAGGGACTAGCGGGGGGGCCAATGAGCAGTTCTTC.

CDR3 sequence reads: CASRTLGAANQPQHF. The CDR3 bases are TGTGCCAGCAGAACCCTGGGGGCAGCAAATCAGCCCCAGCATTTT. The genes are TRBV6-5 and TRBJ1-5, with D perhaps matching TRBD1 (6 bases). V lost 6 bases to trimming and J lost 4 bases, with 16 bases between them. The CDR3 loop spans 15 amino acids. Germline lookup yields CDR1 MNHEY and CDR2 SVGAGI.

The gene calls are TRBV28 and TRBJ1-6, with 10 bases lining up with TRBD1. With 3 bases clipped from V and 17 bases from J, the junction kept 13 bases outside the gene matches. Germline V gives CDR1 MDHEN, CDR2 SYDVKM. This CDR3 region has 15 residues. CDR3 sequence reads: CASSLAGTGAIWVHF. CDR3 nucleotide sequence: TGTGCCAGCAGTTTGGCAGGGACAGGGGCCATTTGGGTCCACTTT.

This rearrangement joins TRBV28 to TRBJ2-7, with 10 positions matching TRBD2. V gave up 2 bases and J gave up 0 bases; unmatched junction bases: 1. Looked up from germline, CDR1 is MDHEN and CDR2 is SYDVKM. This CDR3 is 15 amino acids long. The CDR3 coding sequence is TGTGCCAGCAGTTTAACTAGCGGGGACTCCTACGAGCAGTACTTC. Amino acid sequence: CASSLTSGDSYEQYF. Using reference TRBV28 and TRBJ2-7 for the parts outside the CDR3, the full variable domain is DVKVTQSSRYLVKRTGEKVFLECVQDMDHENMFWYRQDPGLGLRLIYFSYDVKMKEKGDIPEGYSVSREKKERFSLILESASTNQTSMYLCASSLTSGDSYEQYFGPGTRLTVT.

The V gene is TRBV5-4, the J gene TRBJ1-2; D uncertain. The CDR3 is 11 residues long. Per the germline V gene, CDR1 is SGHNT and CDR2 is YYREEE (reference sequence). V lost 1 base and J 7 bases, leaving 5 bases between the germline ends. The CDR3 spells CASSLTGGYTF. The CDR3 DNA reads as TGTGCCAGCAGCTTGACGGGTGGCTACACCTTC.

CDR3 region: CASSDWTGDNSPLHF. CDR3 sequence (DNA): TGTGCCAGCAGTGATTGGACAGGGGATAATTCACCCCTCCACTTT. This sequence joins TRBV6-1 and TRBJ1-6; 9 nucleotides match TRBD1. This CDR3 has 15 residues. Germline CDR1 reads MNHNS; CDR2 reads SASEGT. Unmatched junction bases numbered 2, after V lost 3 bases and J lost 5 bases.

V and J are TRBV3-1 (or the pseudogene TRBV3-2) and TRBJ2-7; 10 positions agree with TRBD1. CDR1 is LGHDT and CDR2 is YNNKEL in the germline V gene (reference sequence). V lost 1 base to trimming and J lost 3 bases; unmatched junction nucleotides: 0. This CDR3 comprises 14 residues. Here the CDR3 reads CASSQGTGGYEQYF. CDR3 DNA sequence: TGTGCCAGCAGCCAAGGGACAGGGGGCTACGAGCAGTACTTC.

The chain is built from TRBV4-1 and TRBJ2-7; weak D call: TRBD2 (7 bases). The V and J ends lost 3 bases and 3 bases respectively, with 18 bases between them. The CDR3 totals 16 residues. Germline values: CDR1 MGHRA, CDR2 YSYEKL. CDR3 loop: CASSQDMGGGGYEQYF. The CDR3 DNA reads TGCGCCAGCAGCCAGGACATGGGGGGAGGGGGCTACGAGCAGTACTTC.

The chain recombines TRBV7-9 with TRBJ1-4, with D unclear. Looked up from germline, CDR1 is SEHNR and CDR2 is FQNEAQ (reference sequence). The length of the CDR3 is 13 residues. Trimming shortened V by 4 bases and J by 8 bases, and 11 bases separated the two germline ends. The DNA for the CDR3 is TGTGCCAGCAGCTCCCAAATAAGCGAAAAACTGTTTTTT. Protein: CASSSQISEKLFF.